This section outlines one T cell receptor beta chain sequence together with its context. The antigen is unknown. Method: immunoSEQ multiplex PCR; TCRdb's copy keeps in-frame clones and lacks some. The sample consists of a few hundred thousand clones, about 73% of them appearing once. Donors had no recently reported acute infections or vaccinations and were HIV-negative. Germline CDR1 and CDR2: MDHEN and SYDVKM. Trimming removed 5 bases at V and 6 bases at J, with 11 bases between. The CDR3 extends over 12 amino acids. This record belongs to a study of shared clonotypes between healthy human individuals. Overall study results and limits: All-four-donor shared clonotypes had higher generation probabilities than non-shared clonotypes did.

The sequence came from a man aged 30 to 39 in good health. This chain uses TRBV28 with TRBJ2-7; TRBD1 is a possible D gene (6 bases). The specimen was memory CD4+ T cells sorted from blood. This sample's subset: CD45RA-negative fraction. The CDR3 DNA reads as TGTGCCAGCAGTAGTACAGGGAGCGAGCAGTACTTC. It translates to CASSSTGSEQYF.